The source of this T cell receptor beta chain is a study of blood T cell repertoires in COVID-19 (dated by TCRdb to about 2020). Background for the entire study: The collaborator samples originated in the United States, Italy and Spain and spanned the acute and convalescent phases of COVID-19. The prospective study material was composed of cDNA or gDNA derived from T cells, B-cell-depleted T cells, or PBMCs. Deeply sampled blood TCRbeta repertoires from subjects exposed to, actively infected with, or recovered from COVID-19 were included in the dataset. The repertoires were made available in a free public database intended to serve as a resource for research on the immune response to SARS-CoV-2. Samples came from the ongoing ImmuneRACE study (first 160 participants) plus 1,254 subjects from 6 global collaborators. The sample metadata nearly always contained a de-identified subject ID, COVID-19 status, age in years and sex. Where HLA class I and class II types were available, the types were taken from metadata supplied by the sample provider, not from assay-based typing.

Trimming accounts for 6 bases at V and 2 bases at J, while the number of junction bases matched to no gene is 2. From its cysteine to its phenylalanine, the CDR3 spans 13 amino acids. CDR3 DNA only is kept here, 39 bases in frame from base 1. In the germline V gene, CDR1 corresponds to MNHEY and CDR2 to SVGAGI. TCRbeta CDR3 regions were amplified from genomic DNA using the immunoSEQ Assay, a bias-controlled multiplex PCR. The paper's data handling went like this. The number of nucleated cells in each sample was estimated from the amplification of reference gene primers within the assay. To quantify the absolute abundance of each unique TCRbeta CDR3 rearrangement, sequence reads were collapsed and filtered. For each sample, productive Simpson clonality was calculated as the square root of Simpson's diversity index over productive rearrangements. Drawn from immuneACCESS, this table holds only the in-frame rearrangements with V and J called that TCRdb kept. Clones are partly lost; checked studies trace under half to an unresolved V gene and leave the rest unexplained. The V and J calls and the clone size are those of that table, but D and trimming were determined from the DNA. Across this sample there are about 46,000 clones, with around 83% seen only once. The top ten hold roughly 3% of the sample.

Participants in the prospective study were enrolled through a virtual design, were aged roughly 18 to 100 years, and lived in some 24 United States geographic areas. Cohort assignment in the prospective study relied on participant-reported clinical history from a screening survey and a study questionnaire. ImmuneRACE Cohort 3 recovered participants were defined by two consecutive negative NP/OP PCR tests, healthcare professional clearance, or symptom resolution. In the prospective study, whole blood, serum and a nasopharyngeal or oropharyngeal swab were collected from each participant by mobile phlebotomists. Participants in the prospective study had the option to provide additional blood draws and questionnaires over an approximately 2-month period. Before DNA extraction, blood samples from the prospective study were shipped at room temperature or frozen. Broader findings and caveats from the paper: How much clinical and demographic metadata was included differed by source and by participant, and the metadata was provided uncurated.

This clone was seen a handful of times. There is no known antigen for this receptor. Base qualities were left out, and no much larger clone turns up one base away. The chain employs TRBV6-5 and TRBJ2-7, with 9 central nucleotides matching TRBD1. The receptor was derived from a woman in her forties or fifties who had recovered from COVID-19. Sequencing was carried out using PBMCs or T cells enriched from blood (not recorded which). The nucleotide sequence is TGTGCCAGCAGACGACAGGGGGCCTACGAGCAGTACTTC. It specifies CASRRQGAYEQYF.